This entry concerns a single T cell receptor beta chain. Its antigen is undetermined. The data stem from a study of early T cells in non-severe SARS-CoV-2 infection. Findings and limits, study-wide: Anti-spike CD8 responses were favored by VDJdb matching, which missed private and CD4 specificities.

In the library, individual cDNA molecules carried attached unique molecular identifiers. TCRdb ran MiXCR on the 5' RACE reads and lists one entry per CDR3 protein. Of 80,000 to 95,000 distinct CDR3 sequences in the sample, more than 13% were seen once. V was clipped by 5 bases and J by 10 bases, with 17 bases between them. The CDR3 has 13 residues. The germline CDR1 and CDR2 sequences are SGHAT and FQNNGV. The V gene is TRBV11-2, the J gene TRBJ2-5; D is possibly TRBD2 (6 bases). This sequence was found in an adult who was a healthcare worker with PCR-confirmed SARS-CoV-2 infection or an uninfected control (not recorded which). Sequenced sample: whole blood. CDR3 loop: CASSPTGAGGQYF. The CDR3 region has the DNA TGTGCCAGCAGCCCGACCGGGGCCGGGGGCCAGTACTTC.